This TCR beta chain was recorded in a study of shared clonotypes between healthy human individuals (dated by TCRdb to 2019 to 2021). In terms of the full investigation: The cohort included a few men and a couple of women between 18 and 49 years of age. For each donor, CD4 naive and CD4 memory were each run on three plates, CD8 naive on two plates, and CD8 memory on one plate. The study deeply sequenced blood TCR repertoires of about 5 healthy adults to estimate repertoire size and the extent of clonotype sharing between individuals. Different laboratories and diverse techniques were used to prepare libraries and sequence TCR repertoires, to increase sequencing depth and limit assay-specific biases. Leukapheresis yielded between about 0.85 and 10 billion PBMCs per donor.

On the study overall, not on this receptor specifically: Sampling was limited to blood, and TCR repertoires in tissue likely differ from TCR repertoires in blood. Larger estimated clonotype richness was generally found for naive subsets than for memory subsets. Sharing across a handful of donors was observed for around 5% of naive CD4, over 3% of naive CD8, 2.3% of memory CD4, and about 0.38% of memory CD8 clonotypes. Pairwise subsampling led to the expectation that sequencing depth would affect the degree of clonotype sharing among donors. Because the study included only a small number of donors, the genetic and exposure-history diversity represented was limited. Clonotypes shared by all four sorted-subset donors showed higher generation probabilities than non-shared clonotypes. Incomplete sequencing was indicated by rarefaction of sorted-subset datasets, despite the large sequencing depth.

Using the deep immunoSEQ assay, TCR CDR3 regions were amplified from genomic DNA by multiplex PCR. Extracted genomic DNA from each cell subset was spread evenly across all wells of several immunoSEQ 96-well plates, with each plate serving as a replicate. For sorted subsets, each replicate PCR was loaded with 200 ng genomic DNA, equivalent to some 31,000 T cell genomes. Purified libraries were measured with a Qubit 3.0 fluorometer, size-checked on a Bioanalyzer 2100, and measured again with the KAPA Library Quantification kit. Every immunoSEQ 96-well plate was sequenced on a separate single-read 150-cycle Illumina NextSeq 550 flow cell. The source study handled its data this way. Because the immunoSEQ output held only junctional sequences and lacked quality scores, the filtering could not match the filtering applied to full-length reads. To assign V/J genes and CDR3, sequences were annotated using PyIR, a Python wrapper for IgBLAST v1.9, with IMGT germline references. Reads with weak V/J assignments (E-value above 1e-6), missing CDR3, stop codons, out-of-frame junctions, or ambiguous translated residues were removed. V3J clonotypes were defined as sequences sharing the same inferred V gene, J gene, and CDR3 amino acid sequence. Percentage overlap between repertoires was calculated by dividing the number of shared unique clonotypes by the size of the smaller repertoire. Richness of each repertoire was evaluated using RTK rarefaction, the Chao1 estimator, and Recon v2.1 estimates of unobserved clonotypes. OLGA was used to compute generation probabilities for all TCRbeta clonotypes that the gDNA method yielded from a handful of donors. TCRdb took over this immuneACCESS table, retaining in-frame rearrangements with V and J assigned. Such tables are incomplete; in checked studies, under half of the missing clones stem from an unresolved V gene, and the remainder is unexplained. V and J calls and clone size come straight from that table; D and trimming were deduced from the DNA. The sample table records about 2 million clones; approximately 94% of these occur just once. 0.9% to 1.3% of the sample is held by the ten biggest clonotypes.

CD8 naive samples were CD45RO-negative cells positively selected for CCR7, giving a CD45RA+CCR7+ population that excluded TemRA cells. Donors were healthy HIV-negative adults with no recently reported acute infections or vaccinations. Every donor was a Caucasian adult living in Nashville, Tennessee, USA. Blood was collected by leukapheresis, and PBMCs were isolated by Ficoll-Histopaque density gradient centrifugation and then cryopreserved in liquid nitrogen vapor phase. Analytical flow cytometry was used to check the purity and quantity of each magnetically sorted T cell population. Genomic DNA was isolated from each sorted fraction and quantified by UV absorbance on a Nanodrop 2000c. The table lists this clone with a count of one. There is no known antigen for this receptor. No base quality information exists; no much larger clone differs at one position. CDR1 and CDR2 (SGHRS, YFSETQ) derive from the germline V gene. The CDR3 measures 17 amino acids from cysteine to phenylalanine. Only CDR3 DNA remains: 51 bases, in frame from the first base. The junction shows trimming of 6 bases on V and 6 bases on J, plus 27 bases between the germline ends.

This TCR derives from a young man in good health. Sequenced input: naive CD8+ T cells sorted from blood. Interpreted using the paper, the cell subset or site label stands for: CD45RA+CCR7+. The V gene is TRBV5-1 and the J gene is TRBJ1-2; a weak D assignment points to TRBD1 (6 bases agree). The CDR3: CASTPLDSGAPVHGYTF. The DNA sequence is given as TGCGCCAGCACACCCTTGGACTCAGGGGCCCCCGTTCATGGCTACACCTTC.